The source of this T cell receptor beta chain is a study of T cell repertoires in cytomegalovirus infection. Overall study: Shared public TCR beta signatures pointed to both CMV infection and a matching HLA type.

TCRdb reprocessed the reads with MiXCR, giving one entry per CDR3 protein. The sample lists about 330,000 distinct CDR3 sequences, over 7.5% seen once, with 4.3% in the top ten. Germline V CDR1 and CDR2: MNHNS, SASEGT. The CDR3 consists of 14 residues. V lost 8 bases, J lost 9 bases, and 9 bases stayed unmatched. Study outcomes and limitations: In two of eight donors, the top clonotype was HLA-C-restricted CMV-specific.

This clonotype was counted a few times. Its matching antigen is unknown. The sequence came from a human donor in good health (CMV status not recorded). Some clones in this sample may be carry-over from other donors' samples. The chain combines TRBV6-1 with TRBJ1-6; 8 bases are a match to TRBD1. Sequencing input: PBMCs. The CDR3 region is CASGGQAYGSPLHF. DNA of the CDR3: TGTGCCAGCGGGGGACAGGCTTACGGTTCACCCCTCCACTTT.